The sequence of this T cell receptor (beta chain) was determined in a study of beta chain features in type 1 diabetes. On this clone itself: Its specificity is not known.

The investigators reverse transcribed all of the isolated RNA, so they sequenced expressed TCRB transcripts. Only in-frame clones appear in the TCRdb table, and some are missing; sequencing was by immunoSEQ multiplex PCR. The table has 100,000 to 150,000 clones, around 15% seen once. Whole-study results and caveats: For Type 1 diabetes patients, all four CD4+ subsets carried TCRB CDR3s that were moderately but significantly shorter.

The V and J ends lost 0 bases and 4 bases respectively, with 6 bases between them. The CDR3 covers 13 residues. From germline, CDR1 is SGHAT and CDR2 FQNNGV. J is TRBJ2-5 and V is TRBV11-2; D not resolved. The sample comprised central memory CD4+ T cells from blood. This sequence originates from a young man with type 1 diabetes. The CDR3 is CASSLDFSETQYF. CDR3 nucleotides: TGTGCCAGCAGCTTAGATTTCTCAGAGACCCAGTACTTC. Full variable domain (missing parts from reference TRBV11-2 and TRBJ2-5): EAGVAQSPRYKIIEKRQSVAFWCNPISGHATLYWYQQILGQGPKLLIQFQNNGVVDDSQLPKDRFSAERLKGVDSTLKIQPAKLEDSAVYLCASSLDFSETQYFGPGTRLLVL.